The rows below give T cell receptor beta chains drawn from one sample of a study of monozygotic twins with inflammatory bowel disease. From the 5' RACE reads, TCRdb lists one entry per CDR3 protein and no DNA. The table for this sample gives about 330,000 distinct CDR3 sequences. Source material: blood. These receptors were collected from a human donor with ulcerative colitis or Crohn's disease, or a healthy co-twin of an affected twin (not recorded which). Each CDR3 is given with its conserved first and last residue.

v_call: TRBV20-1; cdr3_length: 14; j_call: TRBJ1-5; cdr3_aa: CSTTKDYSNQPQHF
v_call: TRBV7-2; cdr3_length: 16; j_call: TRBJ2-7; cdr3_aa: CASSANRDRGYREQYF
v_call: TRBV28; cdr3_length: 17; j_call: TRBJ2-7; cdr3_aa: CASSFEWAGGNSYEQYF
v_call: TRBV6-2/TRBV6-3; cdr3_length: 15; j_call: TRBJ2-5; cdr3_aa: CASSPSGGGPQTQYF
v_call: TRBV5-1; cdr3_length: 15; j_call: TRBJ2-7; cdr3_aa: CASSRGRDESYEQYF
v_call: TRBV5-1; cdr3_length: 14; j_call: TRBJ2-5; cdr3_aa: CASRPSGTQETQYF
v_call: TRBV5-1; cdr3_length: 15; j_call: TRBJ2-3; cdr3_aa: CASSADSFNTDTQYF
v_call: TRBV5-1; cdr3_length: 16; j_call: TRBJ2-3; cdr3_aa: CASSLALTGSTDTQYF
v_call: TRBV20-1; cdr3_length: 14; j_call: TRBJ1-1; cdr3_aa: CSAIKGSVDTEAFF
v_call: TRBV7-3; cdr3_length: 12; j_call: TRBJ2-5; cdr3_aa: CASSLTSGGGYF
v_call: TRBV7-3; cdr3_length: 17; j_call: TRBJ2-4; cdr3_aa: CASSPNPHLAGTNIQYF
v_call: TRBV19; cdr3_length: 21; j_call: TRBJ2-3; cdr3_aa: CASHPNPKIRDNQLVPDTQYF
v_call: TRBV18; cdr3_length: 17; j_call: TRBJ2-2; cdr3_aa: CASSPPTSGRRTGELFF
v_call: TRBV5-5; cdr3_length: 14; j_call: TRBJ1-2; cdr3_aa: CASSLDGGNYGYTF
v_call: TRBV28; cdr3_length: 11; j_call: TRBJ1-1; cdr3_aa: CASSFGPPAFF
v_call: TRBV20-1; cdr3_length: 15; j_call: TRBJ1-6; cdr3_aa: CSARDPTFYNSPLHF
v_call: TRBV27; cdr3_length: 15; j_call: TRBJ2-5; cdr3_aa: CASRYQGRGQETQYF
v_call: TRBV18; cdr3_length: 13; j_call: TRBJ2-2; cdr3_aa: CASSPDRTGELFF
v_call: TRBV20-1; cdr3_length: 13; j_call: TRBJ1-4; cdr3_aa: CSALARGVEKLFF
v_call: TRBV4-3; cdr3_length: 15; j_call: TRBJ2-2; cdr3_aa: CASSQDWGATGELFF
v_call: TRBV2; cdr3_length: 16; j_call: TRBJ2-1; cdr3_aa: CASSRTGQGARGEQFF
v_call: TRBV20-1; cdr3_length: 14; j_call: TRBJ2-4; cdr3_aa: CSAHSVQEKNIQYF
v_call: TRBV5-1; cdr3_length: 12; j_call: TRBJ2-2; cdr3_aa: CASSLSAGELFF
v_call: TRBV6-6; cdr3_length: 14; j_call: TRBJ2-7; cdr3_aa: CASSFTGLYYEQYF
v_call: TRBV11-2; cdr3_length: 17; j_call: TRBJ2-1; cdr3_aa: CASSLVPGTSGTNEQFF
v_call: TRBV5-1; cdr3_length: 16; j_call: TRBJ2-3; cdr3_aa: CASSPGTSGRTDTQYF
v_call: TRBV7-3; cdr3_length: 15; j_call: TRBJ2-2; cdr3_aa: CASSHQRSDTGELFF
v_call: TRBV4-3; cdr3_length: 19; j_call: TRBJ1-1; cdr3_aa: CASSQDSVDGAEVNTEAFF
v_call: TRBV5-6; cdr3_length: 13; j_call: TRBJ1-2; cdr3_aa: CASRQGQGHGYTF
v_call: TRBV6-2/TRBV6-3; cdr3_length: 12; j_call: TRBJ2-1; cdr3_aa: CASRETSNEQFF
v_call: TRBV20-1; cdr3_length: 17; j_call: TRBJ2-7; cdr3_aa: CSAFIPEKSKRAYEQYF
v_call: TRBV7-9; cdr3_length: 14; j_call: TRBJ2-1; cdr3_aa: CASIGTTNYNEQFF
v_call: TRBV20-1; cdr3_length: 15; j_call: TRBJ2-5; cdr3_aa: CSARDQRGLQETQYF
v_call: TRBV20-1; cdr3_length: 15; j_call: TRBJ2-5; cdr3_aa: CSARDASGGQETQYF
v_call: TRBV24-1; cdr3_length: 15; j_call: TRBJ2-1; cdr3_aa: CATGTSGRKSTEQFF
v_call: TRBV5-1; cdr3_length: 13; j_call: TRBJ2-5; cdr3_aa: CASSLEAGETQYF
v_call: TRBV20-1; cdr3_length: 15; j_call: TRBJ2-7; cdr3_aa: CSARALGSSSYEQYF
v_call: TRBV7-8; cdr3_length: 14; j_call: TRBJ2-2; cdr3_aa: CASSLAASTGELFF
v_call: TRBV5-4; cdr3_length: 14; j_call: TRBJ2-7; cdr3_aa: CASSRTGIPYEQYF
v_call: TRBV9; cdr3_length: 13; j_call: TRBJ2-2; cdr3_aa: CASSLRDREDLFF
v_call: TRBV12-3/TRBV12-4; cdr3_length: 15; j_call: TRBJ1-3; cdr3_aa: CASSRRLVTGNTIYF
v_call: TRBV4-3; cdr3_length: 16; j_call: TRBJ2-7; cdr3_aa: CASSQTHGTGNTEQYF
v_call: TRBV20-1; cdr3_length: 11; j_call: TRBJ2-3; cdr3_aa: CSATWGGTQYF
v_call: TRBV28; cdr3_length: 19; j_call: TRBJ2-7; cdr3_aa: CASSARSLARTSGSGEQYF
v_call: TRBV20-1; cdr3_length: 15; j_call: TRBJ1-2; cdr3_aa: CSARLEGGTDYGYTF
v_call: TRBV5-1; cdr3_length: 17; j_call: TRBJ2-7; cdr3_aa: CASSLINAGTGGGEQYF
v_call: TRBV20-1; cdr3_length: 12; j_call: TRBJ1-1; cdr3_aa: CSARAGYTEAFF
v_call: TRBV5-1; cdr3_length: 14; j_call: TRBJ2-7; cdr3_aa: CASSLVDSSYEQYF
v_call: TRBV5-1; cdr3_length: 19; j_call: TRBJ2-1; cdr3_aa: CASSPDLFSKGSVGNEQFF
v_call: TRBV12-3/TRBV12-4; cdr3_length: 15; j_call: TRBJ2-2; cdr3_aa: CAITLSGWDTGELFF